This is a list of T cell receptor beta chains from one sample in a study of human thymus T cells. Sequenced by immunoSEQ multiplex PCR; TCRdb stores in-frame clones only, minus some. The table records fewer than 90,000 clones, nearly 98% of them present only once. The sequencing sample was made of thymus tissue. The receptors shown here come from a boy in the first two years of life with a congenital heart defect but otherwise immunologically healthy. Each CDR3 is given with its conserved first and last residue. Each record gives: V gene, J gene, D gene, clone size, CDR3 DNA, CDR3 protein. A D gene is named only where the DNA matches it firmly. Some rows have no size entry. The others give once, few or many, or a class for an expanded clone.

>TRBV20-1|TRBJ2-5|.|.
TGCAGTGCTAGCGAAGAGACCCAGTACTTC
CSASEETQYF
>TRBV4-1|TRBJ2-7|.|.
TGCGCCAGCAGCCCAGTGGACTCCTACGAGCAGTACTTC
CASSPVDSYEQYF
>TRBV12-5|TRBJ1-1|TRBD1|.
TGTGCTAGTGGTTTGCAGGGGGCGACCACTGAAGCTTTCTTT
CASGLQGATTEAFF
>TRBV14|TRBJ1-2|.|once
TGTGCCAGCAGCCAAGAGGACTATGGCTACACCTTC
CASSQEDYGYTF
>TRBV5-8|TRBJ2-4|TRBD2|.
TGTGCCAGCAGCCCGCTGAGGGCTAGCGGGAGGCCCGGCCTGAAAAACATTCAGTACTTC
CASSPLRASGRPGLKNIQYF
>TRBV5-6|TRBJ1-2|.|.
TGTGCCAGCAGCTTGGTAGCTAACTATGGCTACACCTTC
CASSLVANYGYTF
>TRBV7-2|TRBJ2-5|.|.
TGTGCCAGCAGCCCAGACCTCGGTGAGACCCAGTACTTC
CASSPDLGETQYF
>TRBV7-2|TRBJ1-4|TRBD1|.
TGTGCCAGCAGCTTCGGGACAGGGGGCCGTTTCCCAAATGAAAAACTGTTTTTT
CASSFGTGGRFPNEKLFF
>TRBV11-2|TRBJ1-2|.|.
TGTGCCAGCAGGCTTAGCTATGGCTACACCTTC
CASRLSYGYTF
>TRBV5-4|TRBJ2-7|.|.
TGTGCCAGCAGCTTGGGTTCGGACGGTTACTACGAGCAGTACTTC
CASSLGSDGYYEQYF
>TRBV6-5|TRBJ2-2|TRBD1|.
TGTGCCAGCAGGTGGGACAGGCGGACCGGGGAGCTGTTTTTT
CASRWDRRTGELFF
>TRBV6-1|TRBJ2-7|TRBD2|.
TGTGCCAGCAGTGAAGCAAACAGTAGCGGGCCCTACGAGCAGTACTTC
CASSEANSSGPYEQYF
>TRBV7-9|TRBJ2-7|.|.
TGTGCCAGCAGGTTTAGAGTTGGGCACGAGCAGTACTTC
CASRFRVGHEQYF
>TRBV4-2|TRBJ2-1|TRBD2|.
TGTGCCAGCAGCCAAGAACCCGAGACTAGCGGGGAGGACCATGAGCAGTTCTTC
CASSQEPETSGEDHEQFF
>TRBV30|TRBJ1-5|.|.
TGTGCCTGGAGTCCTTGCCCCGAGCGGGGTGATCTCCAGCCCCAGCATTTT
CAWSPCPERGDLQPQHF
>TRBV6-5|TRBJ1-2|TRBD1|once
TGTGCCAGCAGACCCGGACAGGGTCGAGGCTACACCTTC
CASRPGQGRGYTF
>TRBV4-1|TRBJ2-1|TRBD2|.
TGCGCCAGCAGCCAAGATAAGGAGGCTAGCGGGAGTGAAGTCTACAATGAGCAGTTCTTC
CASSQDKEASGSEVYNEQFF
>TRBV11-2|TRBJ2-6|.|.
TGTGCCAGCAGCTTAGGCCCTGTTTCCTCTGGGGCCAACGTCCTGACTTTC
CASSLGPVSSGANVLTF
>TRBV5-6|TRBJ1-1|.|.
TGTGCCAGCAGCCCCCAGGGGAGGTACACTGAAGCTTTCTTT
CASSPQGRYTEAFF
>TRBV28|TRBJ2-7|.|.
TGTGCCAGCAGTCGATCGGCCCGTTACTCCTACGAGCAGTACTTC
CASSRSARYSYEQYF
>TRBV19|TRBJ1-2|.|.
TGTGCCAGTAGTAGACGCGCAGGCTATGGCTACACCTTC
CASSRRAGYGYTF
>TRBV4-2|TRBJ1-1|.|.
TGTGCCAGCAGCCTCGGGGAAGGGAACACTGAAGCTTTCTTT
CASSLGEGNTEAFF
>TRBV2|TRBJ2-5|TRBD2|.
TGTGCCAGCAGTGAACCGACTAGCGGGAGGGTAAATAGTCAAGAGACCCAGTACTTC
CASSEPTSGRVNSQETQYF
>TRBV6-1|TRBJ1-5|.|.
TGTGCCAGCAGTGAAGGCAGGGTCAATAGCAATCAGCCCCAGCATTTT
CASSEGRVNSNQPQHF
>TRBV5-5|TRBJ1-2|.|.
TGTGCCAGCAGCCATCCCAGGGCCCCTAACTATGGCTACACCTTC
CASSHPRAPNYGYTF
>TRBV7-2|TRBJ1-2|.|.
TGTGCCAGCAGCTTGACAGGAGGACCCTATTATGGCTACACCTTC
CASSLTGGPYYGYTF
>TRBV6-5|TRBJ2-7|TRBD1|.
TGTGCCAGCAGCCGGACAGGTCGAGGTTACGAGCAGTACTTC
CASSRTGRGYEQYF
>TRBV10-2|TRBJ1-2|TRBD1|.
TGCGCCAGCAGTGACAGGGGGCTTGGCTATGGCTACACCTTC
CASSDRGLGYGYTF
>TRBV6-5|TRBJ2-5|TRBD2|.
TGTGCCAGCAATCGCGGGACTAGCGGCCAAGAGACCCAGTACTTC
CASNRGTSGQETQYF
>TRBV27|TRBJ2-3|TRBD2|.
TGTGCCAGCAGTCCCTCTTTAGCGGGGGGCCAACCAGATACGCAGTATTTT
CASSPSLAGGQPDTQYF
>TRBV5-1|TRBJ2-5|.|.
TGCGCCAGCAGCTTAATTGGGGGCGTGTGGGAGACCCAGTACTTC
CASSLIGGVWETQYF
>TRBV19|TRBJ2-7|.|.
TGTGCCAGTAGTAACGGCATAAAGGTCTCCTACGAGCAGTACTTC
CASSNGIKVSYEQYF
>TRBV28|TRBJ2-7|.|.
TGTGCCAGCGGCTACGAACAGGAGGTAGCCTACGAGCAGTACTTC
CASGYEQEVAYEQYF
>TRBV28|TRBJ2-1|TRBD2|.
TGTGCCAGCAGCCCCTCAACTAGCGGTGGCCACAATGAGCAGTTCTTC
CASSPSTSGGHNEQFF
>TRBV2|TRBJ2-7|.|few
TGTGCCAGCAGTGATCCGGGACACTCCTACGAGCAGTACTTC
CASSDPGHSYEQYF
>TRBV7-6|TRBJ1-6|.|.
TGTGCCAGCAGGGGAAGGGATTGGGATTCACCCCTCCACTTT
CASRGRDWDSPLHF
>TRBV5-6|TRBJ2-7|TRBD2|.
TGTGCCAGCAGCACCCGGACTAGCGGGGACTACGAGCAGTACTTC
CASSTRTSGDYEQYF
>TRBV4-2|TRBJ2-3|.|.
TGTGCCAGCAGCCAATGCAGTGATGATACTAGCACAGATACGCAGTATTTT
CASSQCSDDTSTDTQYF
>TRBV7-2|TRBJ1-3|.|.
TGTGCCAGCAGACCCCTCTGGTGGGGGGCGCCGGGAAACACCATATATTTT
CASRPLWWGAPGNTIYF
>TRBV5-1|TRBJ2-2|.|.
TGCGCCAGCAGCTTGGTACAGGGGAGGAGCACCGGGGAGCTGTTTTTT
CASSLVQGRSTGELFF
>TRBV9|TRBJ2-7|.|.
TGTGCCAGCAGCGGCGGGGCTGGAGGCACGGCGGGGGAGCAGTACTTC
CASSGGAGGTAGEQYF
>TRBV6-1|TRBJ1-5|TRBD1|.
TGTGCCTGCCAACACAGGGGTATGAGCAATCAGCCCCAGCATTTT
CACQHRGMSNQPQHF